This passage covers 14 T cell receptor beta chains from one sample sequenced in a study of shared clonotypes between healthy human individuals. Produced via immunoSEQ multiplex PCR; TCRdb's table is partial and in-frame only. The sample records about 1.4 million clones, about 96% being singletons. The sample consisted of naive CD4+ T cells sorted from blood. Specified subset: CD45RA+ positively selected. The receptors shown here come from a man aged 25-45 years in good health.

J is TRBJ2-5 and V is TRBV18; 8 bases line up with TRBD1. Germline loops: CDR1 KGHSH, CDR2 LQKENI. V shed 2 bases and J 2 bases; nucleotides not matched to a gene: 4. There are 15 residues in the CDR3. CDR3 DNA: TGTGCCAGCTCACCAAGGGACAGGATTCAAGAGACCCAGTACTTC. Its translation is CASSPRDRIQETQYF. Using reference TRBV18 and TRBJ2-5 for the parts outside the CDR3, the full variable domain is NAGVMQNPRHLVRRRGQEARLRCSPMKGHSHVYWYRQLPEEGLKFMVYLQKENIIDESGMPKERFSAEFPKEGPSILRIQQVVRGDSAAYFCASSPRDRIQETQYFGPGTRLLVL.

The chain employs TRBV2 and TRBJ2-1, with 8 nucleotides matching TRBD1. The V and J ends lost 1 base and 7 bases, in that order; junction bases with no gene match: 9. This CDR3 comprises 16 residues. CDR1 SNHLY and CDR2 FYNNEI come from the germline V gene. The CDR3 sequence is CASSEGTGISANEQFF. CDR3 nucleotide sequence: TGTGCCAGCAGTGAAGGGACAGGGATATCGGCTAATGAGCAGTTCTTC.

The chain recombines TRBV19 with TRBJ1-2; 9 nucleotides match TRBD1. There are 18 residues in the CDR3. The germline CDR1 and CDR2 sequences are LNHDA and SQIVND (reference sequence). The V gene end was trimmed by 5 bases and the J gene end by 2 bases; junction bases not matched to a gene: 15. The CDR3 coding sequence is TGTGCCAGTAGTTCGAACGTCGGACAGGGGAATCGGAACTATGGCTACACCTTC. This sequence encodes CASSSNVGQGNRNYGYTF.

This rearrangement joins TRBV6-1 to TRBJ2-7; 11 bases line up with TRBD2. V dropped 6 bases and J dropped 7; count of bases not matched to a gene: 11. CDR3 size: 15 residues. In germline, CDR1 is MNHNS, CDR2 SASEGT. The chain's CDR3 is CASRDVSWTSGEQYF. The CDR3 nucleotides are TGTGCCAGCAGAGATGTATCCTGGACTAGCGGGGAGCAGTACTTC.

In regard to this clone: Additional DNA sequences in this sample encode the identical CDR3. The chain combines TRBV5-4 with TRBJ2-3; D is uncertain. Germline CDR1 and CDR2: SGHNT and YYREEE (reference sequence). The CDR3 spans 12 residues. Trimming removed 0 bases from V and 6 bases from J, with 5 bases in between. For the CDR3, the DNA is TGTGCCAGCAGCTTGGAAGGGGATACGCAGTATTTT. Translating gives CASSLEGDTQYF. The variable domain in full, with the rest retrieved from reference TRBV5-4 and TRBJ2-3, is ETGVTQSPTHLIKTRGQQVTLRCSSQSGHNTVSWYQQALGQGPQFIFQYYREEENGRGNFPPRFSGLQFPNYSSELNVNALELDDSALYLCASSLEGDTQYFGPGTRLTVL.

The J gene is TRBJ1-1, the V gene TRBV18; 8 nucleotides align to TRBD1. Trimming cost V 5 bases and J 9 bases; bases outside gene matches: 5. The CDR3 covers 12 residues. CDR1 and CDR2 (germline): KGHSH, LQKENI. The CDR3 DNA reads TGTGCCAGCTCAGTGGACAGGGCAAAAGCTTTCTTT. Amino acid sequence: CASSVDRAKAFF.

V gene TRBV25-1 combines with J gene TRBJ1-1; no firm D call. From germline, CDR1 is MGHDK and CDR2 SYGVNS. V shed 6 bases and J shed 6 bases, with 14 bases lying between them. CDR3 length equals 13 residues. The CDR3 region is CASRPPGYPEAFF. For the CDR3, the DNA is TGTGCCAGCAGGCCCCCAGGTTACCCTGAAGCTTTCTTT. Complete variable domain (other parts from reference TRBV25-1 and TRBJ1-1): EADIYQTPRYLVIGTGKKITLECSQTMGHDKMYWYQQDPGMELHLIHYSYGVNSTEKGDLSSESTVSRIRTEHFPLTLESARPSHTSQYLCASRPPGYPEAFFGQGTRLTVV.

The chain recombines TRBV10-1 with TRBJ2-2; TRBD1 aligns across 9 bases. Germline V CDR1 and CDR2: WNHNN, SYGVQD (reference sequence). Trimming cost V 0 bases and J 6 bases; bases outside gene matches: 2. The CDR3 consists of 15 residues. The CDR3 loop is CASSESGQGSGELFF. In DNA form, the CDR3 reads TGCGCCAGCAGTGAGTCGGGACAGGGATCCGGGGAGCTGTTTTTT.

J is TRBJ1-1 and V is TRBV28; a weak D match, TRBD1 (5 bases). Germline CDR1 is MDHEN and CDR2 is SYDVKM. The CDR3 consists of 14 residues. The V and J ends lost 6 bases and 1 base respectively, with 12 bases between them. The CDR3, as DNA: TGTGCCAGCAGGGCGGGACTTAGGAACACTGAAGCTTTCTTT. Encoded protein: CASRAGLRNTEAFF.

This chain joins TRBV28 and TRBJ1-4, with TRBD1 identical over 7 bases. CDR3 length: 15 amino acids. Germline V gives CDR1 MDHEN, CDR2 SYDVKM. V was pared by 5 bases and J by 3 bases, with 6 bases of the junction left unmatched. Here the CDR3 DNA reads TGTGCCAGCAGTGCGTGGACAGGAGCTAATGAAAAACTGTTTTTT. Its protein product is CASSAWTGANEKLFF.

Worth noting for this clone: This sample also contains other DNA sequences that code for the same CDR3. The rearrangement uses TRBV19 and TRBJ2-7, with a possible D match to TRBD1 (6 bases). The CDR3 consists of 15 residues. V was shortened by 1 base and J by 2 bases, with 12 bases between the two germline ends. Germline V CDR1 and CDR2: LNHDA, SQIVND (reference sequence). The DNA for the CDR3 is TGTGCCAGTAGTATAGGAACAGGGCGCCCCTACGAGCAGTACTTC. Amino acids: CASSIGTGRPYEQYF.

CDR3 bases: TGTGCCAGCAGCCGGACTTACACAGATACGCAGTATTTT. Its translation is CASSRTYTDTQYF. J is TRBJ2-3 and V is TRBV14, with a possible D match to TRBD2 (5 bases). CDR3 length: 13 amino acids. Germline V gene data show CDR1 as SGHDN and CDR2 as FVKESK. Deletions cut 4 bases from V and 2 bases from J, with 7 bases between.

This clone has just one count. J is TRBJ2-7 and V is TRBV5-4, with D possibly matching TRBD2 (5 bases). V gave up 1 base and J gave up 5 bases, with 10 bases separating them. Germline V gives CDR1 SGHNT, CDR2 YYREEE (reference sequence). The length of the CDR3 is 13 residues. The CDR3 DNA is TGTGCCAGCAGCTTGTCGGGAATCAACGAGCAGTACTTC. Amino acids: CASSLSGINEQYF.

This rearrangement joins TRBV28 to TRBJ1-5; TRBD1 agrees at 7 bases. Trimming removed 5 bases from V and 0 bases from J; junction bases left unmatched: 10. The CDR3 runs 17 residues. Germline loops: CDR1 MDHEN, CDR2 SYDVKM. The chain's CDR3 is CASSRAGDSYSNQPQHF. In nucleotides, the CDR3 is TGTGCCAGCAGTCGAGCGGGGGACAGTTATAGCAATCAGCCCCAGCATTTT.